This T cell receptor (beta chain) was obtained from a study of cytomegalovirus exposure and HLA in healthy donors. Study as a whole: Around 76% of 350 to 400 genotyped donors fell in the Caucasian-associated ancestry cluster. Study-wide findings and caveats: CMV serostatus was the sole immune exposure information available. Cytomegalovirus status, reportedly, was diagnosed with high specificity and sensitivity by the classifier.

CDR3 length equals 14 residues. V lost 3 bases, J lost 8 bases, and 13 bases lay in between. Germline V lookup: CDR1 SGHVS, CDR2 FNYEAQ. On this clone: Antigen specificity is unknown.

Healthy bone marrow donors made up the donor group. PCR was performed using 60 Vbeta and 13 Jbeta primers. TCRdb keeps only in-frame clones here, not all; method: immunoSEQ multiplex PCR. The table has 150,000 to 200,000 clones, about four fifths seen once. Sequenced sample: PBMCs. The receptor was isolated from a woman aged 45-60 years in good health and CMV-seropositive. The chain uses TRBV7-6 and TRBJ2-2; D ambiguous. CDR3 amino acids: CASSFLTQSGELFF. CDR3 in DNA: TGTGCCAGCAGCTTTTTGACTCAATCAGGGGAGCTGTTTTTT. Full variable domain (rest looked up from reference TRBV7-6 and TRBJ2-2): GAGVSQSPRYKVTKRGQDVALRCDPISGHVSLYWYRQALGQGPEFLTYFNYEAQQDKSGLPNDRFSAERPEGSISTLTIQRTEQRDSAMYRCASSFLTQSGELFFGEGSRLTVL.